The 9 T cell receptor beta chains listed next were all sequenced from one sample in a study of regulatory T cells in long-lasting Graves disease. Construction of TCR beta libraries relied on iRepertoire HTBI primers and on Arm-PCR targeting CDR3 regions. TCRdb reprocessed the multiplex PCR reads with MiXCR, giving one entry per CDR3 protein. The sample has more than 300,000 distinct CDR3 sequences, around 15% seen once; the top ten hold approximately 22%. Time point specified: newly diagnosed GD, antithyroid drugs for less than 3 months. Researchers made the TCR library from RNA that was extracted from PBMCs. The input for sequencing was peripheral blood mononuclear cells (PBMCs), taken at new diagnosis, from a patient treated with antithyroid drugs. The receptor source for this set is a female donor with Graves disease.

This clonotype was found a few times. The rearrangement joins TRBV19 to TRBJ1-1; no firm D call. This CDR3 has 15 residues. V shed 6 bases and J shed 6 bases, with 20 bases lying between them. CDR1 and CDR2 (germline): LNHDA, SQIVND (reference sequence). The CDR3 region is CASRGGGHETAEAFF. CDR3 sequence (DNA): TGTGCCAGTAGGGGCGGAGGGCATGAAACGGCTGAAGCTTTCTTT.

The genes are TRBV11-1 and TRBJ2-5; 10 nucleotides agree with TRBD1. Looked up from germline, CDR1 is SGHAT and CDR2 is FQDESV (reference sequence). The ends lost 8 bases at V and 4 bases at J; junction bases unmatched: 13. This CDR3 comprises 16 residues. The CDR3: CASPPGQGVRRETQYF. The CDR3 coding sequence is TGTGCCAGCCCCCCCGGACAGGGGGTCAGGCGAGAGACCCAGTACTTC. Full variable domain (rest looked up from reference TRBV11-1 and TRBJ2-5): EAEVAQSPRYKITEKSQAVAFWCDPISGHATLYWYRQILGQGPELLVQFQDESVVDDSQLPKDRFSAERLKGVDSTLKIQPAELGDSAMYLCASPPGQGVRRETQYFGPGTRLLVL.

This clonotype has a count of ten or more. The V and J genes are TRBV20-1 and TRBJ1-4, with D unclear. The germline CDR1 and CDR2 sequences are DFQATT and SNEGSKA (reference sequence). The CDR3 length is 14 residues. The ends were cut back, 0 bases at V and 8 bases at J, with 13 bases in the middle. The CDR3 region has the DNA TGCAGTGCTAGAGATCGGATCAAGGGAGAAAAACTGTTTTTT. It specifies CSARDRIKGEKLFF.

This clonotype was counted many times. V gene TRBV7-2 combines with J gene TRBJ2-3; 8 nucleotides match TRBD2. Per germline, CDR1 SGHTA and CDR2 FQGNSA. This CDR3 has 16 residues. Unmatched junction bases numbered 7, after V lost 3 bases and J lost 2 bases. CDR3 in DNA: TGTGCCAGCAGCTTGGCTGAAGCGGGGGACACAGATACGCAGTATTTT. It codes for CASSLAEAGDTDTQYF.

This clonotype was counted ten times or more. V usage is TRBV5-6 and J usage is TRBJ2-1; 11 bases agree with TRBD2. CDR1 is SGHDT and CDR2 is YYEEEE in the germline V gene. CDR3 length equals 14 residues. The junction had 1 base not matched to a gene; V was cut back by 3 bases and J by 5 bases. The CDR3 loop reads CASSSSGGNNEQFF. In DNA, the CDR3 is TGTGCCAGCAGCTCTAGCGGGGGGAACAATGAGCAGTTCTTC.

Concerning this clonotype itself: Because the CDR3 is missing its conserved closing phenylalanine or tryptophan, this is likely a read error. This chain connects TRBV6-1 to TRBJ2-7, with 8 bases aligning to TRBD1. The CDR3 length is 15 residues. V lost 2 bases to trimming and J lost 5 bases; unmatched junction nucleotides: 8. CDR1 MNHNS and CDR2 SASEGT come from the germline V gene. The CDR3 reads CASSEPGQVFHEQYS. In DNA form, the CDR3 reads TGTGCCAGCAGTGAACCGGGACAGGTCTTTCACGAGCAGTACTCC.

CDR3 residues: CASSEFSGRRAGELFF. In DNA, the CDR3 is TGTGCCAGCAGTGAATTTTCAGGGAGAAGGGCCGGGGAGCTGTTTTTT. This chain links TRBV25-1 with TRBJ2-2, with D perhaps assigned TRBD1 or TRBD2 (5 bases each). Trimming took 1 base from V and 6 from J, leaving 15 bases between them. The CDR3 extends over 16 amino acids. CDR1 MGHDK and CDR2 SYGVNS come from the germline V gene.

Remarks on this clonotype: A single base separates this from a much larger clone, so it may be a read error. V gene TRBV6-2 or TRBV6-3 combines with J gene TRBJ2-7; D possibly corresponds to TRBD2 (5 bases). Germline values: CDR1 MNHEY, CDR2 SVGEGT. The length of the CDR3 is 15 residues. Trimming pared 5 bases from V and 3 bases from J, leaving 17 bases between. CDR3: CASSQFSVRDYEQYF. CDR3 bases: TGTGCCAGCAGTCAATTTAGCGTAAGAGACTACGAGCAGTACTTC.

This clonotype was counted many times. The CDR3 spells CASSFVSYEQYF. The CDR3 bases are TGTGCCAGCAGTTTTGTTAGCTACGAGCAGTACTTC. The chain links TRBV12-3 or TRBV12-4 to TRBJ2-7; D unclear. Trimming stripped 3 bases from V and 3 bases from J, with 6 bases between. There are 12 residues in the CDR3.